These 31 T cell receptor beta chains were sequenced from one sample in a study of regulatory T cells in long-lasting Graves disease. Construction of the TCR beta libraries employed iRepertoire HTBI primers in conjunction with Arm-PCR of CDR3 regions. TCRdb re-called the multiplex PCR reads through MiXCR, storing one row per CDR3 protein. The data hold some 330,000 distinct CDR3 sequences, with roughly 12% observed a single time. Stated time point: newly diagnosed GD, antithyroid drugs for less than 3 months. PBMCs provided the RNA from which the TCR library was made. The sample also formed part of further work on T cells in Graves' hyperthyroidism and ophthalmopathy.

The source was peripheral blood mononuclear cells (PBMCs), collected at new diagnosis, from a patient treated with antithyroid drugs. Source of these receptors: a young woman with Graves disease.

This clonotype was seen ten or more times. The chain is built from TRBV20-1 and TRBJ2-1; 10 bases agree with TRBD2. In germline, CDR1 is DFQATT, CDR2 SNEGSKA (reference sequence). The CDR3 has 15 amino acids. After removal of 6 bases from V and 1 base from J, the junction contained 6 bases not matched to a gene. For the CDR3, the DNA is TGCAGTGCCAGCGAGCGGGAGGGTTCCTACAATGAGCAGTTCTTC. Encoded protein: CSASEREGSYNEQFF.

V usage is TRBV3-1 and J usage is TRBJ2-3; 8 nucleotides match TRBD2. The CDR3 extends over 16 amino acids. Per the germline V gene, CDR1 is LGHDT and CDR2 is YNNKEL (reference sequence). V gave up 0 bases and J gave up 2 bases; unmatched junction bases: 4. This CDR3 reads CASSQEAGEDTDTQYF. The CDR3 nucleotides read TGTGCCAGCAGCCAAGAAGCGGGGGAAGACACAGATACGCAGTATTTT.

The chain couples TRBV4-1 to TRBJ2-7, with D hard to call. This CDR3 region has 15 residues. Trimming shortened V by 7 bases and J by 3 bases, and 19 bases separated the two germline ends. Germline values: CDR1 MGHRA, CDR2 YSYEKL. The CDR3 here is CASTLLPGESYEQYF. The CDR3 DNA reads TGCGCCAGCACCTTACTCCCAGGAGAGAGCTACGAGCAGTACTTC.

The chain couples TRBV19 to TRBJ2-1; possibly TRBD2 for D (6 bases). The CDR3 has 13 amino acids. Trimming cost V 5 bases and J 8 bases, with 13 bases left between them. The germline V gene encodes CDR1 LNHDA and CDR2 SQIVND (reference sequence). CDR3 sequence reads: CASSAGLGYEQFF. DNA of the CDR3: TGTGCCAGTAGTGCGGGACTGGGGTATGAGCAGTTCTTC.

This clonotype was counted ten times or more. V is TRBV6-1 and J is TRBJ2-7; D possibly corresponds to TRBD2 (5 bases). Germline CDR1 is MNHNS and CDR2 is SASEGT. V dropped 6 bases and J dropped 2 bases, with 11 bases sitting between them. There are 13 residues in the CDR3. CDR3 in DNA: TGTGCCAGCAGCCCAGCGGAGCCCTACGAGCAGTACTTC. It translates to CASSPAEPYEQYF.

This clonotype occurred a few times. This could be a read error, since a much larger clone is one nucleotide away. This sequence joins TRBV18 and TRBJ1-3, with 9 bases fitting TRBD1. Germline loops: CDR1 KGHSH, CDR2 LQKENI. The CDR3 covers 14 residues. After removal of 10 bases from V and 4 bases from J, the junction contained 8 bases not matched to a gene. CDR3 protein: CATRTGDGGNTIYF. The CDR3 DNA follows: TGTGCCACCCGGACAGGGGATGGAGGAAACACCATATATTTT.

This clonotype was counted at least ten times. The chain is built from TRBV28 and TRBJ2-1; 10 positions agree with TRBD2. CDR1 and CDR2 from the germline V gene are MDHEN and SYDVKM. This CDR3 comprises 14 residues. V lost 6 bases to trimming and J lost 7 bases; unmatched junction nucleotides: 6. DNA of the CDR3: TGTGCCAGCAGCGAAGCGGGAGGGCGAAATGAGCAGTTCTTC. It translates to CASSEAGGRNEQFF.

This clonotype was counted a single time. The chain combines TRBV12-3 or TRBV12-4 with TRBJ2-1; D perhaps matches TRBD2 (7 bases). Trimming stripped 3 bases from V and 15 bases from J, with 12 bases between. The CDR3 runs 11 residues. The CDR3, as DNA: TGTGCCAGCAGTTTGTTGGGGGGGCTGTTCTTC. This codes for CASSLLGGLFF.

This clonotype showed up just a few times. The chain links TRBV6-2 or TRBV6-3 to TRBJ2-6; D gene unclear. This CDR3 has 15 residues. The V and J ends lost 5 bases and 0 bases respectively, with 8 bases between them. Per the germline V gene, CDR1 is MNHEY and CDR2 is SVGEGT. Here the CDR3 reads CASSLKSSGANVLTF. For the CDR3, the DNA is TGTGCCAGCAGTCTGAAAAGCTCTGGGGCCAACGTCCTGACTTTC.

At least ten counts were recorded for this clonotype. This chain links TRBV15 with TRBJ1-1, with no clear D. The CDR3 consists of 14 residues. Per germline, CDR1 LNHNV and CDR2 YYDKDF (reference sequence). V lost 1 base to trimming and J lost 6 bases, with 12 bases between them. This CDR3 reads CATSRGSSVSEAFF. The CDR3 DNA reads as TGTGCCACCAGCAGAGGCTCATCCGTTTCTGAAGCTTTCTTT.

This clonotype was detected many times. This chain uses TRBV27 with TRBJ1-3; D gene unclear. V gave up 2 bases and J gave up 2 bases, with 10 bases separating them. Germline assignment: CDR1 MNHEY and CDR2 SMNVEV (reference sequence). The CDR3 totals 15 residues. The CDR3 DNA is TGTGCCAGCAGTTTAACCCAGGTCCCTGGAAACACCATATATTTT. It translates to CASSLTQVPGNTIYF.

In its sample, this clonotype was seen many times. This chain connects TRBV12-3 or TRBV12-4 to TRBJ1-4, with D maybe TRBD1 (5 bases). V was trimmed by 6 bases and J by 4 bases, leaving 18 bases between them. This CDR3 contains 16 residues. The CDR3 here is CASSRPWRGDNEKLFF. DNA of the CDR3: TGTGCCAGCAGCCGCCCGTGGCGGGGGGATAATGAAAAACTGTTTTTT.

V usage is TRBV7-8 and J usage is TRBJ2-7; D call uncertain. The CDR3 totals 14 residues. V was cut by 4 bases and J by 0 bases, with 10 bases left in between. Looked up from germline, CDR1 is SGHVS and CDR2 is FQNEAQ. In nucleotides, the CDR3 is TGTGCCAGCAGCTCCCTACAGAGCTCCTACGAGCAGTACTTC. Its protein product is CASSSLQSSYEQYF.

This clonotype was observed at least ten times. The chain has TRBV9 and TRBJ2-1; a possible D gene is TRBD2 (7 bases). Trimming took off 3 bases at V and 7 bases at J, with 14 bases between the two ends. Germline V CDR1 and CDR2: SGDLS, YYNGEE. The CDR3 runs to 14 residues. CDR3 region: CASSGGRGLNEQFF. CDR3 coding DNA: TGTGCCAGCAGCGGGGGGCGGGGGCTGAATGAGCAGTTCTTC.

At least ten counts were recorded for this clonotype. The J gene is TRBJ2-7, the V gene TRBV29-1; D might be TRBD1 (6 bases). The CDR3 runs to 17 residues. CDR1 and CDR2 (germline): SQVTM, ANQGSEA. The germline V and J ends were trimmed by 7 bases and 0 bases, with 25 bases remaining between them. This CDR3 is CSALGGQWSTGSYEQYF. The CDR3 DNA is TGCAGCGCACTAGGGGGACAATGGTCAACCGGCTCCTACGAGCAGTACTTC.

This clonotype has at least ten counts. V and J are TRBV18 and TRBJ1-1; no firm D call. Per the germline V gene, CDR1 is KGHSH and CDR2 is LQKENI. V was shortened by 6 bases and J by 1 base, with 12 bases between the two germline ends. The CDR3 consists of 14 residues. CDR3 in DNA: TGTGCCAGCTCCTCCGGACCCGGGAACACTGAAGCTTTCTTT. Translation gives CASSSGPGNTEAFF. The full variable domain, rest sourced from reference TRBV18 and TRBJ1-1, is NAGVMQNPRHLVRRRGQEARLRCSPMKGHSHVYWYRQLPEEGLKFMVYLQKENIIDESGMPKERFSAEFPKEGPSILRIQQVVRGDSAAYFCASSSGPGNTEAFFGQGTRLTVV.

This clonotype was counted many times. This chain uses TRBV2 with TRBJ1-5; D gene ambiguous. CDR3 length: 14 residues. Germline CDR1 is SNHLY and CDR2 is FYNNEI. The V end was cut by 5 bases, the J end by 5 bases, with 13 bases between. This CDR3 reads CASSSLRVDQPQHF. The CDR3 bases are TGTGCCAGCAGTTCATTGAGGGTCGATCAGCCCCAGCATTTT.

In its sample, this clonotype was seen many times. V is TRBV24-1 and J is TRBJ2-5; the match to TRBD2 covers 9 bases. The CDR3 is 16 residues long. Germline CDR1 is KGHDR and CDR2 is SFDVKD. Trimming at V came to 3 bases and at J to 2 bases, leaving 6 bases not matched to a gene. CDR3 residues: CATSDAGLAGQETQYF. The CDR3 coding sequence is TGTGCCACCAGTGATGCGGGACTAGCAGGTCAAGAGACCCAGTACTTC.

This clonotype was seen repeatedly, ten times or more. The chain is built from TRBV12-3 or TRBV12-4 and TRBJ2-1, with TRBD2 matching 13 bases. With V trimmed by 5 bases and J by 2 bases, 15 bases remained unmatched. The CDR3 has 20 amino acids. The CDR3 DNA sequence: TGTGCCAGCAGTCCGGAACGACTAGCGGGAGGCCAAAGTACCTACAATGAGCAGTTCTTC. Protein: CASSPERLAGGQSTYNEQFF.

This clonotype was seen ten or more times. J is TRBJ2-7 and V is TRBV30; the D gene could be TRBD1 or TRBD2 (5 bases each). This CDR3 has 16 amino acids. Germline CDR1 and CDR2: GTSNPN and SVGIG (reference sequence). Trimming stripped 2 bases from V and 5 bases from J, with 22 bases between. CDR3 sequence: CAWSSGQGLKRNEQYF. The CDR3 nucleotides are TGTGCCTGGAGTTCCGGCCAGGGATTGAAGCGGAACGAGCAGTACTTC.

The gene calls are TRBV5-6 and TRBJ2-7; 7 positions match TRBD2. The CDR3 spans 15 residues. J gave up 0 bases and V 0 bases, and 3 bases lay outside the gene matches. The germline V gene encodes CDR1 SGHDT and CDR2 YYEEEE. CDR3 residues: CASSLGPGGSYEQYF. The CDR3 bases are TGTGCCAGCAGCTTGGGACCGGGGGGCTCCTACGAGCAGTACTTC.

This clonotype came up a few times. The chain employs TRBV19 and TRBJ2-1; the D gene is possibly TRBD1 (6 bases). This CDR3 is built from 15 residues. The germline CDR1 and CDR2 sequences are LNHDA and SQIVND (reference sequence). V lost 1 base and J 3 bases, leaving 10 bases between the germline ends. The CDR3 sequence is CASSIGGHIYNEQFF. In nucleotides, the CDR3 is TGTGCCAGTAGTATAGGGGGGCATATCTACAATGAGCAGTTCTTC.

The table lists this clonotype with a few counts. This chain uses TRBV27 with TRBJ2-1; D call uncertain. CDR3 length: 13 residues. Germline CDR1 is MNHEY and CDR2 is SMNVEV (reference sequence). Trimming left V 3 bases short and J 4 bases short, with 7 bases between. The CDR3 protein is CASSFAVYNEQFF. The CDR3 DNA follows: TGTGCCAGCAGTTTTGCGGTTTACAATGAGCAGTTCTTC.

The table lists this clonotype with a few counts. The V and J genes are TRBV9 and TRBJ1-2, with a possible D match to TRBD1 (5 bases). CDR3 size: 16 residues. Trimming took 0 bases from V and 0 from J, leaving 12 bases between them. Germline-derived CDR1 and CDR2 are SGDLS and YYNGEE. The CDR3 reads CASSVGTSGTNYGYTF. CDR3 DNA sequence: TGTGCCAGCAGCGTAGGAACCTCAGGGACTAACTATGGCTACACCTTC.

This clonotype was picked up many times. The rearrangement joins TRBV10-1 to TRBJ1-4; D unclear. Germline CDR1 is WNHNN and CDR2 is SYGVQD (reference sequence). V was shortened by 0 bases and J by 4 bases, with 6 bases between the two germline ends. There are 14 residues in the CDR3. The CDR3 coding sequence is TGCGCCAGCAGTGAGTCGGGGAATAATGAAAAACTGTTTTTT. Translating it yields CASSESGNNEKLFF.

Ten or more counts support this clonotype. The chain carries TRBV6-2 or TRBV6-3 and TRBJ1-5; D gene unclear. This CDR3 is built from 13 residues. Germline lookup yields CDR1 MNHEY and CDR2 SVGEGT. Trimming took off 0 bases at V and 6 bases at J, with 6 bases between the two ends. The CDR3 coding sequence is TGTGCCAGCAGTTACTCGGCGATTCAGCCCCAGCATTTT. It yields the protein CASSYSAIQPQHF.

V usage is TRBV28 and J usage is TRBJ1-2; D is unclear. In germline, CDR1 is MDHEN, CDR2 SYDVKM. The V gene lost 5 bases and the J gene lost 1 base, with 11 bases spanning the gap. This CDR3 region has 14 residues. CDR3: CASSLPRFNYGYTF. CDR3 nucleotides: TGTGCCAGCAGTCTCCCCAGATTTAACTATGGCTACACCTTC.

This clonotype occurred many times. The V gene is TRBV6-2 or TRBV6-3, the J gene TRBJ2-1; D is possibly TRBD1 (5 bases). CDR3 length: 17 amino acids. Germline CDR1 reads MNHEY; CDR2 reads SVGEGT. Trimming removed 8 bases at V and 8 bases at J, with 28 bases between. CDR3 region: CASRDERQPPYAYEQFF. In DNA, the CDR3 is TGTGCCAGCCGCGACGAGAGACAGCCACCATACGCGTATGAGCAGTTCTTC.

This clonotype was counted ten times or more. This chain connects TRBV12-3 or TRBV12-4 to TRBJ2-1, with 10 bases that match TRBD2. The CDR3 is 17 amino acids. V lost 4 bases to trimming and J lost 3 bases; unmatched junction nucleotides: 9. This CDR3 is CASSSGSGRAHYNEQFF. The CDR3 DNA reads TGTGCCAGCAGTTCGGGAAGCGGGAGGGCCCACTACAATGAGCAGTTCTTC.

This clonotype was seen repeatedly, ten times or more. The chain carries TRBV11-2 and TRBJ2-1; 9 bases align to TRBD2. V gave up 5 bases and J gave up 9 bases; unmatched junction bases: 11. The CDR3 length is 15 residues. Germline values: CDR1 SGHAT, CDR2 FQNNGV. The CDR3 nucleotides read TGTGCCAGCAGCCCTAGGTCGGGCGGGGGGGGTGAGCAGTTCTTC. Amino acids: CASSPRSGGGGEQFF.

This clonotype was picked up many times. This sequence joins TRBV11-1 and TRBJ1-1; D is unclear. The germline V and J ends were trimmed by 6 bases and 1 base, with 12 bases remaining between them. From germline, CDR1 is SGHAT and CDR2 FQDESV (reference sequence). The CDR3 is 14 amino acids. CDR3 nucleotides: TGTGCCAGCAGACACCAACCAGGGAACACTGAAGCTTTCTTT. Translated, it gives CASRHQPGNTEAFF.